The clone carrying this T cell receptor (beta chain) showed up just once. The data originate from a study of PD-L1 blockade in urothelial cancer. Overall study context: Atezolizumab, begun by patients at some point between 2012 and 2014, was given at 1,200 mg intravenously every 3 weeks. Analysis of the blood was performed 3 weeks (second dose) and 6 weeks after treatment start. When blood samples were assessed, the median T cell count was about 140,000. Male sex and bladder-origin urothelial cancer characterized about nine tenths of the roughly 29 patients.

The repertoire was sequenced with immunoSEQ multiplex PCR; TCRdb's copy has only in-frame clones and lacks some. The table lists about 51,000 clones, roughly 86% of them singletons, with 16% in the top ten. This CDR3 has 14 amino acids. Looked up from germline, CDR1 is SGHTA and CDR2 is FQGTGA. V lost 3 bases and J lost 10; bases outside the gene matches: 10. This receptor was obtained from a man in his 60s with urothelial cancer. Sequenced here: PBMCs, sampled around atezolizumab (anti-PD-L1) treatment. The chain recombines TRBV7-3 with TRBJ2-3; 7 bases match TRBD2. The CDR3 nucleotides read TGTGCCAGCAGCTTTAGCGGGCAGAGGGAAGCGCAGTATTTT. Residues: CASSFSGQREAQYF.